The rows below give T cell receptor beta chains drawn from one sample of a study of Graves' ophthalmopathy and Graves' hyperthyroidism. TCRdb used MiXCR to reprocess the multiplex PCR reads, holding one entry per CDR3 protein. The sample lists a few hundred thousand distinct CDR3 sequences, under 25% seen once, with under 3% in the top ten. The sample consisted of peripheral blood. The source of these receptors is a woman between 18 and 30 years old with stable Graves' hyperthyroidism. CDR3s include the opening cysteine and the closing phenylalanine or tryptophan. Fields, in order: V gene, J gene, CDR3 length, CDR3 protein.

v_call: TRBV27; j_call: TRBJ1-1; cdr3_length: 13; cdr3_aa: CASKPGLSTEAFF
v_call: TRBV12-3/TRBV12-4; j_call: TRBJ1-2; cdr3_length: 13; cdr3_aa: CASSRRTGKGYTF
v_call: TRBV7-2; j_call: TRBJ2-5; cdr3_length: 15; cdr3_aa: CASSLRSGRGQTQYF
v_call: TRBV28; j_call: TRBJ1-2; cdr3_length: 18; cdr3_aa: CASSSPSPGRAPNYGYTF
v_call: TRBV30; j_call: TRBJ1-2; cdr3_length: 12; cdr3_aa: CAWSPGQGSYTF
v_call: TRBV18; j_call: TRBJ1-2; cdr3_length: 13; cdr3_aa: CASSPRQVEGYTF
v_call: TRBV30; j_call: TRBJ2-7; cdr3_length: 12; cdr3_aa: CAWDRDSYEQYF
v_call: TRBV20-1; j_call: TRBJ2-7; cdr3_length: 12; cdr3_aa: CSGGQGPYEQYF
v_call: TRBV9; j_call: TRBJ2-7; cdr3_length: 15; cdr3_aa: CASSTGSRETYEQYF
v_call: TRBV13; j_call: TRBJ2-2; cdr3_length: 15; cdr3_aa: CASSPVQGWTGELFF
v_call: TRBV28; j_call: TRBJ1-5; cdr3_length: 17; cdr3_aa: CASYDPGYRSSNQPQHF
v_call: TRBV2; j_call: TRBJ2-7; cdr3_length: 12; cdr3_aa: CASRVADYEQYF
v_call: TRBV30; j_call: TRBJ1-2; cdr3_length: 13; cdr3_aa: CAWSMGTAYGYTF
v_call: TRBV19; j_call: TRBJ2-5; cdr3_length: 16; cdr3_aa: CASSNPGGASGETQYF
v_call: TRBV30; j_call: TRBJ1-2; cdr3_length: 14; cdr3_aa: CALESAEVGYGYTF
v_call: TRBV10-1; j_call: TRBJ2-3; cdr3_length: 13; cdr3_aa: CASSDYYTDTQYF
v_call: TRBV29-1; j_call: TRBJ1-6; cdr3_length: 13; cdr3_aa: CSVRDSLGSPLHF
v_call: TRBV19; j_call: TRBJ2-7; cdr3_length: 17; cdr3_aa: CASSPFRLAGARGEQYF
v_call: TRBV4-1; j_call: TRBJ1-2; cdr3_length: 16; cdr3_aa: CASRQGQGDSWYGYTF
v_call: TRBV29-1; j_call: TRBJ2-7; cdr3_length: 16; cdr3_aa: CSVEVAGQGKMDEQYF
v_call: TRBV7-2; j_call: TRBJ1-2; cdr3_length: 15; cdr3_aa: CASSLSTGGEDGYTF
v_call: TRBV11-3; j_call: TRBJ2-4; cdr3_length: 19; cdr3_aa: CASSLGNEDSYLAKNIQYF
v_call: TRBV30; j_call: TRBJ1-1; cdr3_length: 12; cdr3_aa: CAYGQLPSEAFF
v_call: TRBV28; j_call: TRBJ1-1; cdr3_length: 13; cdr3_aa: CASNPSKHTEAFF
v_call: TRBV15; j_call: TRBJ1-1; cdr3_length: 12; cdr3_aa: CATSRHWTEAFF
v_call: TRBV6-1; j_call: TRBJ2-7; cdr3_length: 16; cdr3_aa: CASSEALISQLNEQYF
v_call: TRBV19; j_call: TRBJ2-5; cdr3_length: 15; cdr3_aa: CASKRASGVQETQYF
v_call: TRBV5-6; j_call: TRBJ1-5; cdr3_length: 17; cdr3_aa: CASLLIGGRRISQPQHF
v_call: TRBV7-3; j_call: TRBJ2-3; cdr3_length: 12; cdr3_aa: CASSLNPDTQYF
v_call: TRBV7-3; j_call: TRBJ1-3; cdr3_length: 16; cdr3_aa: CASSLQGQGSGNTIYF
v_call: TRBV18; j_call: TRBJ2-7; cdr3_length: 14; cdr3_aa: CASSPWDRGYEQYF
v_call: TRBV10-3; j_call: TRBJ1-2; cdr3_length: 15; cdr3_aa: CAISESGGESYGYTF
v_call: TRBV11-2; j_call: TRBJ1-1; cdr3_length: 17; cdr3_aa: CASSLVGTGDMNTEAFF
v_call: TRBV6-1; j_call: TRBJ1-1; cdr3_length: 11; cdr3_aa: CASKGGTGFFF
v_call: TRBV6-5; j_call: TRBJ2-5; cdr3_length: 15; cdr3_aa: CASSYFAGAQETQYF
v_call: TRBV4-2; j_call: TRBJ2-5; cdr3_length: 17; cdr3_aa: CASSQELGDYLQETQYF
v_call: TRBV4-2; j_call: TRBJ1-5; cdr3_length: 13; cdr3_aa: CASSPHTSWPQHF
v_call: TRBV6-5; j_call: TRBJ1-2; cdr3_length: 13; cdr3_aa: CASSSQGYDGYTF
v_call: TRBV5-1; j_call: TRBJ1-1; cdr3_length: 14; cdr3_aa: CASSLEAGLTEAFF
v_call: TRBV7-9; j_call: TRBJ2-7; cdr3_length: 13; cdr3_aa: CASSLAGGVEQYF
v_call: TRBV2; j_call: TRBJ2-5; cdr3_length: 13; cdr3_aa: CASSGARAETQYF
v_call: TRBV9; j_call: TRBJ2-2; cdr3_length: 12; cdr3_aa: CASSTNTGELFF
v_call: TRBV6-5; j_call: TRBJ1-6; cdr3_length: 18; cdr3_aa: CASSYGDRAPIHGSPLHF
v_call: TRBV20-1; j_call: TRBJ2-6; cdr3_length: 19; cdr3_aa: CSARTGVWGRNSGANALTF
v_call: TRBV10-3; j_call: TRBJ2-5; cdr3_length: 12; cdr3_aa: CAISDGGETQYF
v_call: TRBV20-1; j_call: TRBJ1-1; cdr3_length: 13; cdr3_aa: CSAEDRVNTEAFF
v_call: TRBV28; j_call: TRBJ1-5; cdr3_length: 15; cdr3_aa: CASSLLDRLNQPQHF
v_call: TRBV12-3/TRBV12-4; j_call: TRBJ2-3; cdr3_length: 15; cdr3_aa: CASRRGGTSTDTQYF
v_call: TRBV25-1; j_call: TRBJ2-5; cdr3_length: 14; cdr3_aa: CASSPQGGLQTQYF
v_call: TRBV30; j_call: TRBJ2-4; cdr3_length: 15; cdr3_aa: CAWSVPKIAKNIQYF
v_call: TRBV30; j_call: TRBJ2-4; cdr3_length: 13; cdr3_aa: CAWSTTTGDIQYF
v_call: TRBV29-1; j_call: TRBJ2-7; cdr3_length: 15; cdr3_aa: CSVLRVGASYYEQYF
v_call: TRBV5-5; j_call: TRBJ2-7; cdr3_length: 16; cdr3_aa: CASSLGINIDLYEQYF
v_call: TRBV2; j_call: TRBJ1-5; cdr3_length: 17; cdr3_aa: CASSRTGGRVFSQPQHF
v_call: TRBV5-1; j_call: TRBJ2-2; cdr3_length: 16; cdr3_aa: CASSDLTSGNTGELFF